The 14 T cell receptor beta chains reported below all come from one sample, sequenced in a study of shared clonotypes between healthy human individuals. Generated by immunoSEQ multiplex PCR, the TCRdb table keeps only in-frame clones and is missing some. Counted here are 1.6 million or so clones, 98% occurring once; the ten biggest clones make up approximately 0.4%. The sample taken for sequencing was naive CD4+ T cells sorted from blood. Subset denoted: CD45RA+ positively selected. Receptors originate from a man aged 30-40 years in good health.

The CDR3 loop is CASSFSGTSGYEQYF. CDR3 bases: TGTGCCAGCAGTTTCTCCGGGACTAGCGGCTACGAGCAGTACTTC. The chain carries TRBV27 and TRBJ2-7, with 11 nucleotides matching TRBD2. The CDR3 has 15 amino acids. The V gene's germline CDR1 is MNHEY and CDR2 SMNVEV (reference sequence). With 3 bases clipped from V and 3 bases from J, the junction kept 4 bases outside the gene matches.

The CDR3: CASSPPSNRGQPQHF. The CDR3 coding sequence is TGTGCCAGCTCACCACCGTCGAACAGGGGACAGCCCCAGCATTTT. The chain has TRBV18 and TRBJ1-5, with TRBD1 identical over 7 bases. After removal of 0 bases from V and 7 bases from J, the junction contained 6 bases not matched to a gene. Germline V gene lookup returns CDR1 KGHSH and CDR2 LQKENI. The CDR3 length is 15 residues.

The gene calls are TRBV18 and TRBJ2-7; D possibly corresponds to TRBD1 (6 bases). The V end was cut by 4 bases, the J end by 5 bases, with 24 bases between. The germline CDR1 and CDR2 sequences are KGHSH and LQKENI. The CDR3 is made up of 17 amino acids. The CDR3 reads CASSLTRGSSPSDEQYF. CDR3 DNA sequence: TGTGCCAGCTCACTCACGAGGGGGTCTTCTCCTTCGGACGAGCAGTACTTC. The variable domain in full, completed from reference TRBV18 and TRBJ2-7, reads NAGVMQNPRHLVRRRGQEARLRCSPMKGHSHVYWYRQLPEEGLKFMVYLQKENIIDESGMPKERFSAEFPKEGPSILRIQQVVRGDSAAYFCASSLTRGSSPSDEQYFGPGTRLTVT.

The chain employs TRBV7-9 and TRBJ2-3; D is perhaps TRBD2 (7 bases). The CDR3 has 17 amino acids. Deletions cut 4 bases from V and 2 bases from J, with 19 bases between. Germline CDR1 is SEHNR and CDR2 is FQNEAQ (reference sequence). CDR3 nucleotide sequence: TGTGCCAGCAGCTCCCGGGTCGGGGGGCCTATCACAGATACGCAGTATTTT. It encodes CASSSRVGGPITDTQYF.

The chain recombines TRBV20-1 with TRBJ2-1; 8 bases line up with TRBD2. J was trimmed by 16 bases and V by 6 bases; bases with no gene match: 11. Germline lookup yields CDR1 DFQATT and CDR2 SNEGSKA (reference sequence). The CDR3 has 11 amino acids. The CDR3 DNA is TGCAGTGCGAAAACTAGCGGTCACAATTTCTTC. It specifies CSAKTSGHNFF.

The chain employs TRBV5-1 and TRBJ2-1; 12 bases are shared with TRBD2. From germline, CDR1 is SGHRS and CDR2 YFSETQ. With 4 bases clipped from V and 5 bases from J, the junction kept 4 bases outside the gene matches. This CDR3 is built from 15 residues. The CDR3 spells CASSPRTSGDNEQFF. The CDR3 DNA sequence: TGCGCCAGCAGCCCACGGACTAGCGGGGACAATGAGCAGTTCTTC.

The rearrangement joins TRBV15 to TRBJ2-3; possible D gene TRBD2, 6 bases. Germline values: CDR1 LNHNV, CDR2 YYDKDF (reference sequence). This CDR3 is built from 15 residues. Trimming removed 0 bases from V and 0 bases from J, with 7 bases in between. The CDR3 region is CATSRDGTSTDTQYF. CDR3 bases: TGTGCCACCAGCAGAGACGGGACTAGCACAGATACGCAGTATTTT.

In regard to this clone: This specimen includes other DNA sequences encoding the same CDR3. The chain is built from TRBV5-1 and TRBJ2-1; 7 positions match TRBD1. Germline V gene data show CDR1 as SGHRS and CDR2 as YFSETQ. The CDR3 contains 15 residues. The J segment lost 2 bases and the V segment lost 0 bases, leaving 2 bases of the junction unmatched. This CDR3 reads CASSLVRGPYNEQFF. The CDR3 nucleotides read TGCGCCAGCAGCTTGGTTAGGGGGCCCTACAATGAGCAGTTCTTC. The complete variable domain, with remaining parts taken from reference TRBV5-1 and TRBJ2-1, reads KAGVTQTPRYLIKTRGQQVTLSCSPISGHRSVSWYQQTPGQGLQFLFEYFSETQRNKGNFPGRFSGRQFSNSRSEMNVSTLELGDSALYLCASSLVRGPYNEQFFGPGTRLTVL.

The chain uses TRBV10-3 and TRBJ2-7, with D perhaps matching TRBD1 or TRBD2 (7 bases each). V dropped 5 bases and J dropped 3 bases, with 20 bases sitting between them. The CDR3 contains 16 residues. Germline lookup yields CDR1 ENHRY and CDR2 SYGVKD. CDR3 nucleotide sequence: TGTGCCATCAGTTACCAGTCAGGGGGGGCCAACTACGAGCAGTACTTC. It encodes CAISYQSGGANYEQYF.

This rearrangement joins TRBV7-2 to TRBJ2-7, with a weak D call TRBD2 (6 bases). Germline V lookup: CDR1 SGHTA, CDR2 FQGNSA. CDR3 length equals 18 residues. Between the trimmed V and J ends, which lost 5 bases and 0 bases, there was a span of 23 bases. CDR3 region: CASSPPQPERAISYEQYF. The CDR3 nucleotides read TGTGCCAGCAGCCCCCCACAACCGGAGCGGGCCATCTCCTACGAGCAGTACTTC. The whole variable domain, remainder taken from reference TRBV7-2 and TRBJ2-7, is GAGVSQSPSNKVTEKGKDVELRCDPISGHTALYWYRQSLGQGLEFLIYFQGNSAPDKSGLPSDRFSAERTGGSVSTLTIQRTQQEDSAVYLCASSPPQPERAISYEQYFGPGTRLTVT.

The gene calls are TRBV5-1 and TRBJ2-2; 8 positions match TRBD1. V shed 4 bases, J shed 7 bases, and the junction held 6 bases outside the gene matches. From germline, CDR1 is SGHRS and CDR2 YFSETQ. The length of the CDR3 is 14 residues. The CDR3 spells CASSATGANGELFF. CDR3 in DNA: TGCGCCAGCAGCGCGACAGGGGCCAACGGGGAGCTGTTTTTT. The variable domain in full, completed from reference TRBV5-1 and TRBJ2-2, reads KAGVTQTPRYLIKTRGQQVTLSCSPISGHRSVSWYQQTPGQGLQFLFEYFSETQRNKGNFPGRFSGRQFSNSRSEMNVSTLELGDSALYLCASSATGANGELFFGEGSRLTVL.

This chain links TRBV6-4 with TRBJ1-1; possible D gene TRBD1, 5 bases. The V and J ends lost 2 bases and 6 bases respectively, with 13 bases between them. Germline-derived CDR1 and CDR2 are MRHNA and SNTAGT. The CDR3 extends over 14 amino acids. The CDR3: CASSDGQKGAEAFF. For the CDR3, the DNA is TGTGCCAGCAGTGACGGGCAAAAAGGGGCTGAAGCTTTCTTT.

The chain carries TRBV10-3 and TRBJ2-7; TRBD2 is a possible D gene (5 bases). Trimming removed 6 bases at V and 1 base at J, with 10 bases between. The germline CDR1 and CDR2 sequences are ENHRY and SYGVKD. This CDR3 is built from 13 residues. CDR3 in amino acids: CAIRGDWSYEQYF. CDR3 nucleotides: TGTGCCATCAGGGGAGACTGGTCCTACGAGCAGTACTTC.

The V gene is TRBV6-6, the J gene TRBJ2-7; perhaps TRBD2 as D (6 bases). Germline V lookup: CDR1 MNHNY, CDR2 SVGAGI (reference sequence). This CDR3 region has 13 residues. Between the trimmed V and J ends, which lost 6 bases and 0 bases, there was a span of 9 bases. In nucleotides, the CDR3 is TGTGCCAGCAGCCTCGGGAGCTCCTACGAGCAGTACTTC. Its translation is CASSLGSSYEQYF.